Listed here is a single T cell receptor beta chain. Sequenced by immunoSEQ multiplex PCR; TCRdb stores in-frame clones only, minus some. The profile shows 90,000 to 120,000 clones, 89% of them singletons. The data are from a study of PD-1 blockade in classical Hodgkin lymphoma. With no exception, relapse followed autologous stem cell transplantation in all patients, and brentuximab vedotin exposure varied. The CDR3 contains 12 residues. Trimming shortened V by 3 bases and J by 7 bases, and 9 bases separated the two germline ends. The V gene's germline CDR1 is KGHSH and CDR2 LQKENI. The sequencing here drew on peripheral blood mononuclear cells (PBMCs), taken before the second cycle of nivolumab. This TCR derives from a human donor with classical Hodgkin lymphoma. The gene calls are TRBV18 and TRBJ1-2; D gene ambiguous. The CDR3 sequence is CASSPGISGYTF. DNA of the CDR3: TGTGCCAGCTCACCGGGGATTAGTGGCTACACCTTC.